This TCR beta chain comes out of a study of OX40 agonist ivuxolimab in advanced cancers. Whole-study findings and limits: Part of the nonresponder group also had normalized T-cell clonal expansion that was low.

As to this clone: The antigen is undetermined.

Clones were read by immunoSEQ multiplex PCR, and TCRdb kept only the in-frame ones, dropping some. The sample has some 130,000 clones, approximately 94% seen once. This CDR3 has 14 residues. CDR1 and CDR2 from the germline V gene are SGHAT and FQNNGV. Trimming shortened V by 4 bases and J by 1 base, and 9 bases separated the two germline ends. The genes are TRBV11-2 and TRBJ2-3, with D perhaps being TRBD1 or TRBD2 (5 bases each). The clonotype was recovered from an adult with an advanced solid tumor such as melanoma, head and neck, liver or kidney cancer. The specimen was CD4+ or CD8+ T cells sorted from blood, collected in a trial of the OX40 agonist ivuxolimab. DNA for the CDR3: TGTGCCAGCAGCTGGGACGCCCGCACAGATACGCAGTATTTT. Protein product: CASSWDARTDTQYF. The whole variable domain, filled in from reference TRBV11-2 and TRBJ2-3, reads EAGVAQSPRYKIIEKRQSVAFWCNPISGHATLYWYQQILGQGPKLLIQFQNNGVVDDSQLPKDRFSAERLKGVDSTLKIQPAKLEDSAVYLCASSWDARTDTQYFGPGTRLTVL.